A single sample gave rise to the 18 T cell receptor beta chains below, sequenced in a study of T cell repertoires in cytomegalovirus infection. TCRdb recomputed calls from the reads with MiXCR, one row per CDR3 protein. This table holds roughly 920,000 distinct CDR3 sequences, approximately 30% found once. What these receptors recognize is not known. This sample comprised cultured CD8+ T cells from PBMCs, obtained from culture after CMV antigen stimulation. The source is a human donor in good health (CMV status not recorded). Some clones in this sample may be carry-over from other donors' samples.

This clonotype was seen a handful of times. The J gene is TRBJ1-1, the V gene TRBV6-1; 7 bases agree with TRBD1. The germline V gene encodes CDR1 MNHNS and CDR2 SASEGT. This CDR3 has 15 amino acids. Trimming at V came to 4 bases and at J to 0 bases, leaving 5 bases not matched to a gene. The CDR3 DNA is TGTGCCAGCAGTGTCCCGGGACAGCTGAACACTGAAGCTTTCTTT. Its translation: CASSVPGQLNTEAFF.

V and J are TRBV10-2 and TRBJ2-7; D perhaps matches TRBD2 (5 bases). Trimming removed 6 bases from V and 5 bases from J, with 14 bases in between. This CDR3 contains 13 residues. The germline CDR1 and CDR2 sequences are WSHSY and SAAADI. The CDR3 region is CASREQVRDEQYV. The CDR3, as DNA: TGCGCCAGCAGAGAGCAGGTGAGGGACGAGCAGTACGTC.

The count of this clonotype is one. This chain links TRBV12-5 with TRBJ1-1; possible D gene TRBD1, 5 bases. CDR3 length: 12 residues. Trimming removed 1 base from V and 7 bases from J, with 7 bases in between. The germline CDR1 and CDR2 sequences are LGHNT and FRNRAP. CDR3 loop: CASGLGGGEAFF. The DNA for the CDR3 is TGTGCTAGTGGTTTGGGGGGCGGTGAAGCTTTCTTT.

This clonotype was recorded a few times. The rearrangement uses TRBV24-1 and TRBJ2-5, with D tentatively TRBD2 (6 bases). The CDR3 consists of 15 residues. The ends were cut back, 3 bases at V and 5 bases at J, with 15 bases in the middle. CDR1 KGHDR and CDR2 SFDVKD come from the germline V gene. CDR3 residues: CATSDRQSAGETQYF. In DNA, the CDR3 is TGTGCCACCAGTGATCGACAGTCTGCGGGGGAGACCCAGTACTTC.

This clonotype has only a few counts. V is TRBV6-5 and J is TRBJ2-3; the match to TRBD2 covers 7 bases. Germline trimming cut 0 bases from V and 1 base from J; bases unmatched to any gene: 1. CDR1 is MNHEY, CDR2 SVGAGI, per germline. The CDR3 length is 15 residues. The chain's CDR3 is CASSYSGGRTDTQYF. The CDR3 nucleotides read TGTGCCAGCAGTTACTCGGGAGGGCGCACAGATACGCAGTATTTT.

This clonotype was seen a few times. The V gene is TRBV7-3, the J gene TRBJ1-1, with TRBD1 identical over 9 bases. The CDR3 consists of 16 residues. The V and J ends lost 0 bases and 5 bases, in that order; junction bases with no gene match: 7. Germline V gene lookup returns CDR1 SGHTA and CDR2 FQGTGA. CDR3 protein: CASSLTGNRGRTEAFF. The CDR3 coding sequence is TGTGCCAGCAGCTTAACGGGTAACAGGGGGCGGACTGAAGCTTTCTTT.

CDR3 sequence: CASSQEAGSYEQYF. CDR3 DNA sequence: TGTGCCAGCAGCCAAGAAGCCGGTTCCTACGAGCAGTACTTC. The chain employs TRBV3-1 and TRBJ2-7, with unresolved D. Trimming took 0 bases from V and 1 from J, leaving 7 bases between them. The CDR3 consists of 14 residues. Germline V gives CDR1 LGHDT, CDR2 YNNKEL (reference sequence).

The genes are TRBV25-1 and TRBJ2-1, with D uncertain. Trimming took off 3 bases at V and 5 bases at J, with 11 bases between the two ends. This CDR3 contains 14 residues. Germline values: CDR1 MGHDK, CDR2 SYGVNS. CDR3 sequence reads: CASSELGFDNEQFF. Written as DNA, the CDR3 is TGTGCCAGCAGTGAGCTAGGATTTGACAATGAGCAGTTCTTC.

This clonotype was counted only a few times. The chain employs TRBV24-1 and TRBJ2-2; a weak D match, TRBD2 (7 bases). Germline CDR1 is KGHDR and CDR2 is SFDVKD. There are 16 residues in the CDR3. The V end lost 5 bases, the J end lost 2 bases, and 14 bases lay between the germline ends. For the CDR3, the DNA is TGTGCCACCAGTGGGCGGGGGACACGAAACACCGGGGAGCTGTTTTTT. Encoded protein: CATSGRGTRNTGELFF.

The chain couples TRBV4-3 to TRBJ2-7; D gene uncertain. CDR1 and CDR2 (germline): LGHNA, YSLEER. The CDR3 consists of 14 residues. The V gene lost 1 base and the J gene lost 2 bases, with 9 bases spanning the gap. CDR3 in amino acids: CASSQVGNPYEQYV. The CDR3 region has the DNA TGCGCCAGCAGCCAAGTTGGGAACCCCTACGAGCAGTACGTC.

This clonotype appeared many times. The chain links TRBV7-9 to TRBJ2-1; weak D call: TRBD1 (5 bases). V lost 2 bases, J lost 8 bases, and 10 bases lay in between. This CDR3 contains 13 residues. Germline assignment: CDR1 SEHNR and CDR2 FQNEAQ (reference sequence). CDR3 DNA: TGTGCCAGCAGCTTATCCAGGGTTGATGAGCAGTTCTTC. Translation: CASSLSRVDEQFF.

The rearrangement uses TRBV11-3 and TRBJ2-2; TRBD1 matches at 10 bases. V was clipped by 4 bases and J by 6 bases; unmatched bases: 8. The CDR3 length is 16 residues. Germline lookup yields CDR1 SGHNT and CDR2 YENEEA. This chain's CDR3 is CASSSPRDRGSGELFF. The CDR3 DNA reads as TGTGCCAGCAGCTCCCCGAGGGACAGGGGCTCCGGGGAGCTGTTTTTT.

This clonotype was counted many times. The gene calls are TRBV12-3 or TRBV12-4 and TRBJ2-5; the D gene could be TRBD1 or TRBD2 (5 bases each). This CDR3 is built from 15 residues. V gave up 5 bases and J gave up 2 bases, with 15 bases separating them. CDR3 coding DNA: TGTGCCAGCAGTACGGCGTGGGGGATTCAAGAGACCCAGTACTTC. Its translation: CASSTAWGIQETQYF.

There are a few counts of this clonotype. The genes are TRBV12-3 or TRBV12-4 and TRBJ2-6; no reliable D call. The CDR3 loop spans 14 amino acids. V lost 9 bases, J lost 0 bases, and 9 bases lay in between. CDR3 region: CASSRYSGANVLTF. The CDR3 DNA reads as TGTGCCAGTAGCCGTTACTCTGGGGCCAACGTCCTGACTTTC.

The CDR3 spells CASSEAPGTVGSYEQYF. In nucleotides, the CDR3 is TGTGCCAGCAGTGAAGCCCCTGGGACGGTGGGCTCCTACGAGCAGTACTTC. The chain carries TRBV6-1 and TRBJ2-7, with D perhaps given as TRBD1 or TRBD2 (5 bases each). V was shortened by 0 bases and J by 0 bases, with 15 bases between the two germline ends. Per the germline V gene, CDR1 is MNHNS and CDR2 is SASEGT. This CDR3 has 17 amino acids.

The chain combines TRBV4-1 with TRBJ2-1; D ambiguous. Per the germline V gene, CDR1 is MGHRA and CDR2 is YSYEKL. The CDR3 runs to 13 residues. The V end lost 4 bases, the J end lost 9 bases, and 13 bases lay between the germline ends. This chain's CDR3 is CASSPPRAGEQFF. The DNA of the CDR3 is TGCGCCAGCAGCCCTCCACGAGCAGGTGAGCAGTTCTTC.

This rearrangement joins TRBV6-5 to TRBJ2-1; D may be TRBD2 (5 bases). The length of the CDR3 is 15 residues. Germline V lookup: CDR1 MNHEY, CDR2 SVGAGI. V shed 3 bases and J shed 6 bases, with 15 bases lying between them. The CDR3 DNA reads as TGTGCCAGCAGTTATATGGGGTTCGCGGGCAATGAGCAGTTCTTC. The encoded protein is CASSYMGFAGNEQFF.

The sample holds many counts of this clonotype. V and J are TRBV7-2 and TRBJ1-5, with TRBD1 as a possible D gene (5 bases). Trimming left V 3 bases short and J 2 bases short, with 11 bases between. The germline V gene encodes CDR1 SGHTA and CDR2 FQGNSA. The CDR3 is made up of 15 amino acids. CDR3 amino acids: CASSFGAGRNQPQHF. The DNA for the CDR3 is TGTGCCAGCAGCTTTGGGGCAGGGCGCAATCAGCCCCAGCATTTT.